This T cell receptor (beta chain) is from a study of CD8+ T cells in alopecia areata. The study's findings and limits: Affected lesional scalp, above all in alopecia totalis/universalis, was more clonal than normal scalp. Compared with mice, patients displayed less clear TCR sharing, possibly for HLA-related reasons.

As the sequencing template, cDNA was produced by extracting RNA and reverse transcribing it. Profiling relied on immunoSEQ multiplex PCR, and the TCRdb table lists in-frame clones only, not all of them. Among about 150,000 clones, 50% to 60% were seen once, and the ten largest hold around 4.8%. This clone was seen many times. Its antigen is undetermined. The CDR3 loop spans 16 amino acids. The germline CDR1 and CDR2 sequences are SGHDN and FVKESK. V was clipped by 6 bases and J by 5 bases; unmatched bases: 8. This chain uses TRBV14 with TRBJ2-2, with 11 positions matching TRBD2. Material for sequencing was CD4+ T cells sorted from blood. The sequence was obtained from a human donor in good health. The CDR3 is CASSPLAGARTGELFF. The CDR3 bases are TGTGCCAGCAGTCCACTAGCGGGAGCCCGAACCGGGGAGCTGTTTTTT.